This TCR beta chain was sequenced for a study of vaccination and CD4 T cells after COVID-19. With the Oncomine TCR Beta short-read assay, DNA from cultured CD4+ T cells was sequenced. Each CDR3 protein gets one entry after TCRdb re-called the PCR reads with MiXCR. This table holds 9,500 to 15,000 distinct CDR3 sequences, just over 20% found once. As for this clonotype: Its antigen remains unidentified.

The V and J ends lost 0 bases and 0 bases respectively, with 8 bases between them. CDR1 SEHNR and CDR2 FQNEAQ come from the germline V gene (reference sequence). CDR3 length: 15 residues. The treatment: approximately 11-day PBMC culture with coronavirus spike peptide pools or control peptides (ViraFEST assay). Study conclusions and caveats: Convalescent patients showed a median around 85% of reactive clones that were seen only post-vaccination.

The clonotype comes from a human donor who received a COVID-19 vaccine. V usage is TRBV7-9 and J usage is TRBJ2-5; D assignment may be TRBD1 or TRBD2 (5 bases each). The input for sequencing was CD4+ T cells from blood, cultured in vitro, taken before SARS-CoV-2 vaccination. This CDR3 is CASSLAGEYQETQYF. CDR3 in DNA: TGTGCCAGCAGCTTAGCGGGGGAGTACCAAGAGACCCAGTACTTC. The whole variable domain, remainder taken from reference TRBV7-9 and TRBJ2-5, is DTGVSQNPRHKITKRGQNVTFRCDPISEHNRLYWYRQTLGQGPEFLTYFQNEAQLEKSRLLSDRFSAERPKGSFSTLEIQRTEQGDSAMYLCASSLAGEYQETQYFGPGTRLLVL.